The TCR beta chain described here comes from a study of identical twins (dated by TCRdb to 2015 to 2016). Regarding the research as a whole: To test whether fetal clonotypes persist, this study deep-sequenced TCR alpha and beta repertoires from monozygotic twins, from unrelated adults of various ages, and from cord blood. To rule out contamination, replicate twin experiments were performed at different times with different library preparation protocols. The paper as a whole reports these results and caveats: Invariant T cells such as MAIT and iNKT could partly confound zero-insertion analyses, though diverse VJ usage argued against this for most clonotypes. Abundant cord blood beta clonotypes had fewer insertions, young adult naive repertoires showed a similar but weaker trend, and memory repertoires showed no such trend. The excess sharing between twins in beta out-of-frame sequences was weaker because fewer shared sequences reduced the signal-to-noise ratio. Because the same donors could not be followed over many years, the conclusions relied on cross-sectional statistical analysis. Compared with coincidental sharing between unrelated individuals, out-of-frame TCR alpha sequences shared between twins showed an excess of sequences with low generation probability. Recombination models systematically underestimated out-of-frame TCR alpha sharing in monozygotic twins but agreed with sharing between unrelated individuals.

CDR1 MGHDK and CDR2 SYGVNS were looked up in the germline V gene. V and J are truncated by 5 bases and 6 bases respectively, leaving an intervening sequence of 14 bases. The cysteine opens and the phenylalanine closes a CDR3 of 13 amino acids. Just CDR3 DNA is preserved here, 39 bases in frame from base 1. This clonotype was counted only a few times. No cognate antigen has been identified for it. Qualities for individual bases were not recorded, and no much larger clone is one base off. The library was built by means of 5' RACE. TCRdb records Illumina HiSeq 2000 as the sequencer. Template switching introduced a universal primer binding site; the final cDNA contained a unique molecular identifier, enabling accurate counting of TCR cDNA molecules. Specific primers in the conserved constant-segment region were used to synthesize first-strand cDNA for TCR alpha and beta chains. To control for contamination, every cDNA library was double barcoded, receiving both a SMART-Mk sample barcode and Illumina barcodes. TruSeq adapter sequences, together with Illumina sample barcodes, were added in two successive PCR steps. The Illumina HiSeq platform was used with custom primers to sequence TCR alpha and beta cDNA libraries. The paper's data handling went like this. MiGEC processed the raw reads to extract unique molecular identifiers, while MiXCR was used to determine the CDR3 positions. Recombination models were inferred per individual with the repgenHMM and IGoR tools using an EM algorithm. The analysis of shared clonotypes was done with the tcR package in R, with sharing normalized by the product of cloneset sizes. To study raw recombination without the effects of thymic and clonal selection, out-of-frame nonproductive sequences were analyzed. TCRdb's own reprocessing of the public reads used fastp at Q25 and MiXCR and kept productive beta chains. Identical CDR3 proteins give one entry, which carries the most common genes and DNA. None of the V and J calls come from the authors' own analysis; TCRdb made them. A total of around 470,000 distinct CDR3 sequences appear in this sample, 14% of them only once. The ten largest clones represent approximately 0.52% of the sample.

All donors were healthy Caucasians. The twin cohort comprised three pairs of female monozygotic twins, all aged roughly 18 to 29 years. Positive isolation kits from Invitrogen were used to isolate the CD4+ and CD8+ T cell populations. In addition, the sample was reused for a study of yellow fever vaccine responses in identical twins. As that second study puts it: The T cell response to vaccination in identical twins was reported by the authors to appear partly convergent and partly personalized. In identical twins, the study followed T cell clones that responded to the vaccine with precision.

Sequences were obtained from CD4+ T cells sorted from blood. The chain uses TRBV25-1 and TRBJ2-7; a confident D gene designation cannot be given. The origin of this receptor is a woman aged 18 to 35 in good health. The DNA sequence reads TGTGCCAGCAGTTGGCGCATCGGAAGCGAGCAGTACTTC. Its protein reads: CASSWRIGSEQYF.